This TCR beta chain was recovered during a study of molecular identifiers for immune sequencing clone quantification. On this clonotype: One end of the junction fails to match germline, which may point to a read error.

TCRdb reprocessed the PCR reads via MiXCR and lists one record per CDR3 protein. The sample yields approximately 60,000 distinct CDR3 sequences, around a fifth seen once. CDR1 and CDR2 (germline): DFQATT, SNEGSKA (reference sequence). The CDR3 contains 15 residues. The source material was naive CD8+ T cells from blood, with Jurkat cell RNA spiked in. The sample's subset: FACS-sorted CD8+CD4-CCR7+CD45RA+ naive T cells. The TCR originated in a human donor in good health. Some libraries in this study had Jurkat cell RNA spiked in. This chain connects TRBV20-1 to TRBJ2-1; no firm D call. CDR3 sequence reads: CSASFTHLSYNGQFF. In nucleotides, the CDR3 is TGCAGTGCTAGCTTCACCCATCTCTCCTACAATGGGCAGTTCTTC.